One sample yielded the 21 T cell receptor beta chains listed below, sequenced in a study of T cell changes during pregnancy in multiple sclerosis. Profiling relied on immunoSEQ multiplex PCR, and the TCRdb table lists in-frame clones only, not all of them. The table includes more than 9,000 clones, roughly 91% detected once. The sequencing here drew on CD8+ T cells from peripheral blood mononuclear cells, taken in the first trimester of pregnancy. These receptors were collected from a female donor in good health, enrolled as a control in a pregnancy study.

This chain connects TRBV7-8 to TRBJ2-7; 9 nucleotides match TRBD1. The V gene's germline CDR1 is SGHVS and CDR2 FQNEAQ. This CDR3 is built from 14 residues. The V and J ends lost 5 bases and 6 bases, in that order; junction bases with no gene match: 8. The CDR3: CASSPDRGGSEQYF. The CDR3 region has the DNA TGTGCCAGCAGCCCGGACAGGGGAGGTTCCGAGCAGTACTTC. The full variable domain, completed using reference TRBV7-8 and TRBJ2-7, is GAGVSQSPRYKVAKRGQDVALRCDPISGHVSLFWYQQALGQGPEFLTYFQNEAQLDKSGLPSDRFFAERPEGSVSTLKIQRTQQEDSAVYLCASSPDRGGSEQYFGPGTRLTVT.

This chain joins TRBV7-9 and TRBJ2-2; 7 nucleotides line up with TRBD2. The V gene end was trimmed by 1 base and the J gene end by 4 bases; junction bases not matched to a gene: 3. Germline assignment: CDR1 SEHNR and CDR2 FQNEAQ (reference sequence). This CDR3 comprises 15 residues. This CDR3 is CASSLGLAATGELFF. CDR3 DNA: TGTGCCAGCAGCTTAGGGCTAGCGGCCACCGGGGAGCTGTTTTTT.

The rearrangement uses TRBV27 and TRBJ2-1; 7 nucleotides line up with TRBD1. The J segment lost 10 bases and the V segment lost 5 bases, leaving 8 bases of the junction unmatched. Germline-derived CDR1 and CDR2 are MNHEY and SMNVEV (reference sequence). The CDR3 spans 13 residues. CDR3 amino acids: CASSTSYRGEQFF. Here the CDR3 DNA reads TGTGCCAGCAGTACGTCATACAGGGGAGAGCAGTTCTTC.

This rearrangement joins TRBV27 to TRBJ1-2, with 9 nucleotides matching TRBD1. CDR3 length: 16 amino acids. J gave up 7 bases and V 5 bases, and 14 bases lay outside the gene matches. Germline assignment: CDR1 MNHEY and CDR2 SMNVEV (reference sequence). In nucleotides, the CDR3 is TGTGCCAGCAGTCCGGAGGACAGGGGATCGCTCGGTGGCTACACCTTC. Its protein is CASSPEDRGSLGGYTF.

This chain connects TRBV5-5 to TRBJ2-1; 9 bases fit TRBD2. V shed 3 bases and J 6 bases; nucleotides not matched to a gene: 7. The CDR3 is 15 amino acids. Germline-derived CDR1 and CDR2 are SGHKS and YYEKEE (reference sequence). The CDR3 DNA reads TGTGCCAGCAGCTACGGGCAACTAGCGGGCAATGAGCAGTTCTTC. This translates into CASSYGQLAGNEQFF.

The chain links TRBV15 to TRBJ2-3; 9 nucleotides match TRBD2. V shed 5 bases, J shed 7 bases, and the junction held 13 bases outside the gene matches. Germline assignment: CDR1 LNHNV and CDR2 YYDKDF (reference sequence). The CDR3 has 16 residues. CDR3 DNA: TGTGCCACCAGCCCAAACTCTAGCGGGGAAGTGTATACGCAGTATTTT. This gives the protein CATSPNSSGEVYTQYF.

The chain recombines TRBV7-2 with TRBJ1-2; D gene uncertain. CDR1 SGHTA and CDR2 FQGNSA come from the germline V gene. The V end was cut by 1 base, the J end by 2 bases, with 14 bases between. There are 16 residues in the CDR3. The CDR3 sequence: CASSLEAGDGNYGYTF. In DNA form, the CDR3 reads TGTGCCAGCAGCTTAGAAGCGGGTGACGGGAACTATGGCTACACCTTC.

This clone is classed as medium-sized. V usage is TRBV5-8 and J usage is TRBJ1-5; weak D call: TRBD1 (6 bases). V shed 4 bases and J shed 3 bases, with 8 bases lying between them. The CDR3 has 13 residues. The germline V gene encodes CDR1 SGHTS and CDR2 YDEGEE. The CDR3 loop is CASSGQFNQPQHF. CDR3 bases: TGTGCCAGCAGCGGACAGTTCAATCAGCCCCAGCATTTT.

V gene TRBV9 combines with J gene TRBJ2-5; D is possibly TRBD2 (6 bases). The better agreement between TRBJ2-7 and the DNA end casts doubt on the J call. CDR1 SGDLS and CDR2 YYNGEE come from the germline V gene. This CDR3 has 13 amino acids. In DNA form, the CDR3 reads TGTGCCAGCAGCGTATACGGGGGTGGCGAGCAGTACTTC. The encoded protein is CASSVYGGGEQYF.

The chain is built from TRBV9 and TRBJ2-1, with D perhaps matching TRBD2 (7 bases). The V gene's germline CDR1 is SGDLS and CDR2 YYNGEE. The CDR3 sequence is 15 residues long. The V gene lost 3 bases and the J gene lost 5 bases, with 15 bases spanning the gap. The CDR3 loop is CASSGGGGADNEQFF. The CDR3 bases are TGTGCCAGCAGCGGAGGGGGGGGAGCCGACAATGAGCAGTTCTTC.

The chain couples TRBV11-2 to TRBJ1-3; D ambiguous. V lost 7 bases and J lost 3, with 25 bases in between. The CDR3 covers 18 residues. Germline values: CDR1 SGHAT, CDR2 FQNNGV. CDR3 bases: TGTGCCAGCACACTACAGCTGGCGGGGAATAGGTTTGGAAACACCATATATTTT. This gives the protein CASTLQLAGNRFGNTIYF.

DNA of the CDR3: TGTGCCAGCAGTGAAGAGGGGCAGTCGAATCAGCCCCAGCATTTT. Translation: CASSEEGQSNQPQHF. The rearrangement links TRBV2 to TRBJ1-5, with D tentatively TRBD1 (5 bases). V dropped 1 base and J dropped 4 bases, with 11 bases sitting between them. CDR1 is SNHLY and CDR2 is FYNNEI in the germline V gene. The CDR3 covers 15 residues.

On this clone itself: One end of the junction fails to match germline, which may point to a read error. The rearrangement links TRBV5-6 to TRBJ1-1; 8 bases align to TRBD1. The CDR3 sequence is 15 residues long. In germline, CDR1 is SGHDT, CDR2 YYEEEE. The CDR3 sequence is CAGSLDRGMNTEAFF. DNA for the CDR3: TGTGCCGGCAGCTTAGACAGGGGCATGAACACTGAAGCTTTCTTT.

The CDR3: CAWNLGGVQPQHF. As DNA, the CDR3 is TGTGCCTGGAATCTAGGGGGCGTACAGCCCCAGCATTTT. The rearrangement joins TRBV30 to TRBJ1-5; TRBD1 matches at 7 bases. The ends lost 4 bases at V and 7 bases at J; junction bases unmatched: 7. The germline V gene has CDR1 GTSNPN and CDR2 SVGIG (reference sequence). CDR3 size: 13 residues.

The gene calls are TRBV5-4 and TRBJ1-5, with 7 nucleotides matching TRBD1. The germline V gene encodes CDR1 SGHNT and CDR2 YYREEE (reference sequence). V shed 9 bases and J 7 bases; nucleotides not matched to a gene: 4. This CDR3 spans 11 amino acids. The CDR3 DNA is TGTGCCAATGACAGGGCCCAGCCCCAGCATTTT. Translated, it gives CANDRAQPQHF.

This clone came up once. The rearrangement joins TRBV27 to TRBJ2-5, with TRBD2 as a possible D gene (5 bases). The CDR3 is made up of 13 amino acids. CDR1 and CDR2 (germline): MNHEY, SMNVEV (reference sequence). V was clipped by 4 bases and J by 5 bases, with 11 bases between them. In nucleotides, the CDR3 is TGTGCCAGCAGTTACATGCTAGCCGAGACCCAGTACTTC. Its protein is CASSYMLAETQYF.

Here the CDR3 DNA reads TGTGCCAGCCACACCCCCCCAGATACGCAGTATTTT. The encoded protein is CASHTPPDTQYF. The chain combines TRBV7-2 with TRBJ2-3; D unresolved. Between the trimmed V and J ends, which lost 8 bases and 4 bases, there was a span of 10 bases. This CDR3 region has 12 residues. The germline CDR1 and CDR2 sequences are SGHTA and FQGNSA.

V usage is TRBV19 and J usage is TRBJ1-1; possibly TRBD1 for D (6 bases). This CDR3 is 14 amino acids long. Trimming stripped 3 bases from V and 4 bases from J, with 12 bases between. CDR1 LNHDA and CDR2 SQIVND come from the germline V gene (reference sequence). The CDR3 loop is CASSMSGEGTEAFF. CDR3 sequence (DNA): TGTGCCAGTAGTATGTCAGGGGAGGGCACTGAAGCTTTCTTT.

This chain joins TRBV6-6 and TRBJ2-5, with a tentative D call TRBD2 (6 bases). V was trimmed by 4 bases and J by 1 base, leaving 10 bases between them. CDR3 size: 14 residues. Germline V lookup: CDR1 MNHNY, CDR2 SVGAGI (reference sequence). CDR3 residues: CASSSWDSQETQYF. CDR3 coding DNA: TGTGCCAGCAGTTCATGGGACTCCCAAGAGACCCAGTACTTC.

This clone was recorded once. The gene calls are TRBV6-1 and TRBJ1-2, with D tentatively TRBD1 (5 bases). The V gene lost 0 bases and the J gene lost 4 bases, with 9 bases spanning the gap. The CDR3 runs 14 residues. Germline V gives CDR1 MNHNS, CDR2 SASEGT. The CDR3 nucleotides are TGTGCCAGCAGTGAAGCGAGAACAGGCTATGGCTACACCTTC. This codes for CASSEARTGYGYTF.

The genes are TRBV7-9 and TRBJ2-7, with TRBD1 identical over 9 bases. Germline lookup yields CDR1 SEHNR and CDR2 FQNEAQ (reference sequence). V gave up 6 bases and J gave up 3 bases; unmatched junction bases: 12. This CDR3 contains 16 residues. CDR3 DNA: TGTGCCAGCAGAAATATGACTCCGGGACAGGGCTACGAGCAGTACTTC. The encoded protein is CASRNMTPGQGYEQYF. Looking up the rest from reference TRBV7-9 and TRBJ2-7 gives the full variable domain: DTGVSQNPRHKITKRGQNVTFRCDPISEHNRLYWYRQTLGQGPEFLTYFQNEAQLEKSRLLSDRFSAERPKGSFSTLEIQRTEQGDSAMYLCASRNMTPGQGYEQYFGPGTRLTVT.